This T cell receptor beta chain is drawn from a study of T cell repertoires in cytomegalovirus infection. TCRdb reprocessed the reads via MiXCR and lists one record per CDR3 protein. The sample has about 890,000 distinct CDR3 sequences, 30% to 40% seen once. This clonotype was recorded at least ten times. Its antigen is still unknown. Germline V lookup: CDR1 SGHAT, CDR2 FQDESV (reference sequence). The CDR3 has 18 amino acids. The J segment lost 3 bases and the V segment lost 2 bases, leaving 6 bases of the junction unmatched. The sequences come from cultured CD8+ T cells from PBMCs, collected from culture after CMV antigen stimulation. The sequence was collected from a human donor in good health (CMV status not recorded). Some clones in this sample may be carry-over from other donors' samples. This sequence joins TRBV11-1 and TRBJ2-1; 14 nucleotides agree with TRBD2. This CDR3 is CASSLTSGLAGDYNEQFF. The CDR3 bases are TGTGCCAGCAGCTTAACTTCGGGACTAGCGGGGGACTACAATGAGCAGTTCTTC. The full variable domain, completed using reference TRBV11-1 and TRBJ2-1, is EAEVAQSPRYKITEKSQAVAFWCDPISGHATLYWYRQILGQGPELLVQFQDESVVDDSQLPKDRFSAERLKGVDSTLKIQPAELGDSAMYLCASSLTSGLAGDYNEQFFGPGTRLTVL.